This passage covers 29 T cell receptor beta chains from one sample sequenced in a study of T cell repertoires in aging, cancer and after chemotherapy. A mixed TRB-A/B primer pool amplified rearranged TRB by multiplex touch-down PCR. One entry per CDR3 protein results from TCRdb running MiXCR on the multiplex PCR reads. The sample lists 4,000 or so distinct CDR3 sequences; under 35% were seen once. TCR beta rearrangements were amplified from peripheral blood genomic DNA. The sequenced material came from blood. These receptors all stem from a human donor in good health.

The chain links TRBV20-1 to TRBJ2-7; maybe TRBD2 (6 bases). Germline assignment: CDR1 DFQATT and CDR2 SNEGSKA (reference sequence). The CDR3 has 14 residues. V lost 1 base and J lost 6, with 16 bases in between. The CDR3 nucleotides read TGCAGTGCTAGAGTGGGAGGAATTGGACGCGAGCAGTACTTC. Translated: CSARVGGIGREQYF.

The sample holds a few counts of this clonotype. In DNA form, the CDR3 reads TGTGCCAGCAGTCCTGGGCCGGGACCCCTCCACTTT. This encodes CASSPGPGPLHF. V gene TRBV12-3 or TRBV12-4 combines with J gene TRBJ1-6; no clear D. The CDR3 is 12 amino acids. The V end lost 5 bases, the J end lost 12 bases, and 11 bases lay between the germline ends.

This clonotype was seen a few times. The V gene is TRBV7-6, the J gene TRBJ2-1, with D possibly being TRBD1 or TRBD2 (5 bases each). Germline V lookup: CDR1 SGHVS, CDR2 FNYEAQ. With 0 bases removed from V and 10 bases from J, the gap between germline ends came to 10 bases. The CDR3 runs to 13 residues. The CDR3 nucleotides read TGTGCCAGCAGCTTAGCTGGGGCTAGCGAGCAGTTCTTC. Amino acid sequence: CASSLAGASEQFF.

Details on this clonotype: This may stem from a read error, because a much larger clone lies one nucleotide away. The chain is built from TRBV19 and TRBJ2-1; 11 bases fit TRBD2. With V trimmed by 5 bases and J by 4 bases, 7 bases remained unmatched. Germline CDR1 and CDR2: LNHDA and SQIVND (reference sequence). The CDR3 spans 16 residues. The DNA for the CDR3 is TGTGCCAGTAGTCCTCCGGGACTAGCGGTGTACAATGAGCAGTTCTTC. Amino acids: CASSPPGLAVYNEQFF.

The V gene is TRBV7-3, the J gene TRBJ2-3; TRBD2 matches 8 bases. The length of the CDR3 is 15 residues. V shed 5 bases and J 3 bases; nucleotides not matched to a gene: 7. Germline values: CDR1 SGHTA, CDR2 FQGTGA. CDR3 DNA sequence: TGTGCCAGCAGCCCCTCGGGGGGGAGGACAGATACGCAGTATTTT. This gives the protein CASSPSGGRTDTQYF.

This clonotype counts as large (0.1 to 1%). V is TRBV6-5 and J is TRBJ2-3; no reliable D call. Germline V CDR1 and CDR2: MNHEY, SVGAGI. Between the trimmed V and J ends, which lost 4 bases and 1 base, there was a span of 9 bases. The CDR3 runs to 14 residues. CDR3 in amino acids: CASSFSRGTDTQYF. The CDR3 coding sequence is TGTGCCAGCAGTTTCTCTCGGGGCACAGATACGCAGTATTTT.

This clonotype is a singleton in its sample. This chain connects TRBV11-2 to TRBJ2-3, with D uncertain. From germline, CDR1 is SGHAT and CDR2 FQNNGV. V lost 8 bases and J 6 bases, leaving 18 bases between the germline ends. The CDR3 is made up of 14 amino acids. The CDR3 nucleotides read TGTGCCAGCGGCCGGACGGCTGGAGACGATACGCAGTATTTT. It encodes CASGRTAGDDTQYF.

This sequence joins TRBV5-6 and TRBJ2-4; 9 bases fit TRBD2. The CDR3 spans 14 residues. Looked up from germline, CDR1 is SGHDT and CDR2 is YYEEEE. With 3 bases clipped from V and 14 bases from J, the junction kept 12 bases outside the gene matches. CDR3 in amino acids: CASSWGLAVTLKYF. The CDR3 nucleotides read TGTGCCAGCAGCTGGGGACTAGCCGTTACCCTCAAGTACTTC.

The J gene is TRBJ2-1, the V gene TRBV7-6; the match to TRBD1 covers 9 bases. This CDR3 has 18 amino acids. Germline V gene lookup returns CDR1 SGHVS and CDR2 FNYEAQ. The junction had 15 bases not matched to a gene; V was cut back by 1 base and J by 8 bases. DNA of the CDR3: TGTGCCAGCAGCTTAGGAATAGATCCGGGACAGGGATTGCATGAGCAGTTCTTC. This translates into CASSLGIDPGQGLHEQFF.

A few counts support this clonotype. The chain couples TRBV4-3 to TRBJ2-7; D is perhaps TRBD1 (5 bases). Trimming cost V 3 bases and J 2 bases, with 17 bases left between them. This CDR3 spans 16 amino acids. Germline assignment: CDR1 LGHNA and CDR2 YSLEER. The CDR3, as DNA: TGCGCCAGCAGCCACCGGGCCGACGAAGGGGCCTACGAGCAGTACTTC. Protein product: CASSHRADEGAYEQYF.

On this clonotype: A much larger clone is a single base away; this may be a read error. The genes are TRBV27 and TRBJ2-2; D is unresolved. The V and J ends lost 0 bases and 4 bases respectively, with 9 bases between them. This CDR3 has 15 residues. Germline V gene lookup returns CDR1 MNHEY and CDR2 SMNVEV (reference sequence). The CDR3 spells CASSLSGWITGELFF. CDR3 sequence (DNA): TGTGCCAGCAGTTTATCGGGATGGATCACCGGGGAGCTGTTTTTT.

V gene TRBV7-2 combines with J gene TRBJ2-7, with D possibly TRBD1 on 5 matching bases. The CDR3 is 14 residues long. The germline V gene has CDR1 SGHTA and CDR2 FQGNSA. V lost 5 bases to trimming and J lost 2 bases, with 13 bases between them. CDR3 region: CASSVTERTYEQYF. The CDR3 bases are TGTGCCAGCAGCGTGACAGAGCGAACCTACGAGCAGTACTTC.

By share, this clonotype counts as medium-sized. J is TRBJ1-2 and V is TRBV6-5; D gene ambiguous. CDR1 is MNHEY, CDR2 SVGAGI, per germline. The length of the CDR3 is 15 residues. Trimming pared 2 bases from V and 1 base from J, leaving 11 bases between. The CDR3 nucleotides are TGTGCCAGCAGTTACCTGTATGGTATTAACTATGGCTACACCTTC. This sequence encodes CASSYLYGINYGYTF.

This clonotype turned up a few times. This chain links TRBV10-3 with TRBJ1-2; D is perhaps TRBD1 (6 bases). CDR1 and CDR2 from the germline V gene are ENHRY and SYGVKD. Trimming took off 4 bases at V and 6 bases at J, with 6 bases between the two ends. This CDR3 has 11 amino acids. The CDR3 spells CAISGTDGYTF. DNA of the CDR3: TGTGCCATCAGTGGGACAGATGGCTACACCTTC.

Relative to its sample, this clonotype is medium-sized (0.01 to 0.1%). The V gene is TRBV6-5, the J gene TRBJ2-2; tentative D call: TRBD2 (5 bases). From germline, CDR1 is MNHEY and CDR2 SVGAGI. Trimming shortened V by 6 bases and J by 2 bases, and 13 bases separated the two germline ends. CDR3 length: 15 residues. CDR3 DNA sequence: TGTGCCAGCAGGCCGCCGGGAATTAACACCGGGGAGCTGTTTTTT. This sequence encodes CASRPPGINTGELFF.

The chain carries TRBV19 and TRBJ2-1; 10 nucleotides agree with TRBD2. The junction had 5 bases not matched to a gene; V was cut back by 5 bases and J by 7 bases. CDR3 length: 14 residues. Looked up from germline, CDR1 is LNHDA and CDR2 is SQIVND (reference sequence). The CDR3 sequence: CASSGGLAVNEQFF. CDR3 bases: TGTGCCAGTAGTGGCGGACTAGCGGTGAATGAGCAGTTCTTC. The entire variable domain, with the rest obtained from reference TRBV19 and TRBJ2-1, is as follows: DGGITQSPKYLFRKEGQNVTLSCEQNLNHDAMYWYRQDPGQGLRLIYYSQIVNDFQKGDIAEGYSVSREKKESFPLTVTSAQKNPTAFYLCASSGGLAVNEQFFGPGTRLTVL.

The chain links TRBV7-9 to TRBJ1-4; no definite D call. Germline CDR1 and CDR2: SEHNR and FQNEAQ (reference sequence). The CDR3 is 10 residues long. V was cut by 5 bases and J by 8 bases, with 3 bases left in between. The CDR3 here is CASSGEKLFF. Here the CDR3 DNA reads TGTGCCAGCAGCGGAGAAAAACTGTTTTTT.

This clonotype is classed as medium-sized. J is TRBJ2-2 and V is TRBV27; D gene unclear. The V and J ends lost 2 bases and 6 bases respectively, with 10 bases between them. The germline V gene has CDR1 MNHEY and CDR2 SMNVEV (reference sequence). The CDR3 totals 14 residues. CDR3 region: CASSLTGNAGELFF. The CDR3 nucleotides are TGTGCCAGCAGTTTAACTGGGAATGCCGGGGAGCTGTTTTTT.

Notes on this clonotype: A read error may be the cause here, since a much bigger clone is one base away. J is TRBJ1-2 and V is TRBV5-4; 7 bases line up with TRBD1. After removal of 3 bases from V and 3 bases from J, the junction contained 5 bases not matched to a gene. The CDR3 is 14 residues long. Per germline, CDR1 SGHNT and CDR2 YYREEE (reference sequence). Here the CDR3 DNA reads TGTGCCAGCAGCTCGCAGGGGGTGGACTATGGCTACACCTTC. Translated, it gives CASSSQGVDYGYTF.

Comment on this clonotype: One base away lies a much larger clone, so this may be a sequencing read error. The chain couples TRBV6-6 to TRBJ1-2; 10 positions match TRBD1. The J segment lost 5 bases and the V segment lost 8 bases, leaving 5 bases of the junction unmatched. There are 13 residues in the CDR3. Germline assignment: CDR1 MNHNY and CDR2 SVGAGI (reference sequence). The CDR3 protein is CASRPDRGYGYTF. The CDR3 DNA reads as TGTGCCAGCCGCCCGGACAGGGGGTATGGCTACACCTTC.

This rearrangement joins TRBV20-1 to TRBJ2-1, with D perhaps matching TRBD1 or TRBD2 (5 bases each). The CDR3 spans 14 residues. Germline assignment: CDR1 DFQATT and CDR2 SNEGSKA (reference sequence). Trimming left V 2 bases short and J 9 bases short, with 17 bases between. CDR3 amino acids: CSARRVRGVSEQFF. The CDR3 nucleotides read TGCAGTGCTAGACGGGTGAGGGGCGTGAGTGAGCAGTTCTTC.

In its sample, this clonotype ranks as medium-sized. The DNA of the CDR3 is TGTGCCAGCGACTTGGAGGGAGCGGGTGGCTACACCTTC. This encodes CASDLEGAGGYTF. The chain links TRBV5-5 to TRBJ1-2, with D hard to call. The CDR3 is made up of 13 amino acids. Trimming pared 7 bases from V and 7 bases from J, leaving 17 bases between. Germline V gene data show CDR1 as SGHKS and CDR2 as YYEKEE (reference sequence).

This rearrangement joins TRBV7-9 to TRBJ2-1; the match to TRBD2 covers 11 bases. This CDR3 is 21 amino acids long. The ends lost 5 bases at V and 2 bases at J; junction bases unmatched: 20. Per the germline V gene, CDR1 is SEHNR and CDR2 is FQNEAQ (reference sequence). This CDR3 reads CASSPSVRTSGHTSPYNEQFF. The CDR3 DNA sequence: TGTGCCAGCAGCCCAAGTGTGAGGACTAGCGGGCATACATCCCCCTACAATGAGCAGTTCTTC.

The sample holds a few counts of this clonotype. The chain combines TRBV20-1 with TRBJ2-1; D is unclear. Trimming stripped 1 base from V and 9 bases from J, with 7 bases between. The V gene's germline CDR1 is DFQATT and CDR2 SNEGSKA (reference sequence). This CDR3 has 11 residues. The DNA of the CDR3 is TGCAGTGCTAGAGCGGTTCCTGAGCAGTTCTTC. Translation gives CSARAVPEQFF.

By share of the sample, this clonotype is medium-sized. The chain is built from TRBV12-3 or TRBV12-4 and TRBJ2-1, with 11 bases lining up with TRBD1. The CDR3 sequence is 15 residues long. V shed 1 base and J 5 bases; nucleotides not matched to a gene: 1. The CDR3 region has the DNA TGTGCCAGCAGTTTAGGGACAGGGGGCCACAATGAGCAGTTCTTC. It codes for CASSLGTGGHNEQFF.

V usage is TRBV28 and J usage is TRBJ2-2; D is possibly TRBD2 (6 bases). CDR1 and CDR2 (germline): MDHEN, SYDVKM. The CDR3 has 15 amino acids. V was shortened by 3 bases and J by 1 base, with 9 bases between the two germline ends. The CDR3 here is CASSFWGGNTGELFF. CDR3 in DNA: TGTGCCAGCAGTTTTTGGGGAGGGAACACCGGGGAGCTGTTTTTT.

The V gene is TRBV18, the J gene TRBJ1-1; the D is unclear. The CDR3 runs to 15 residues. Looked up from germline, CDR1 is KGHSH and CDR2 is LQKENI. V shed 3 bases and J shed 1 base, with 12 bases lying between them. This CDR3 is CASSPNQDPNTEAFF. The CDR3 DNA reads as TGTGCCAGCTCACCCAATCAGGACCCGAACACTGAAGCTTTCTTT.

Comments on this clonotype: Being one base from a much bigger clone, this may be a read error. The rearrangement uses TRBV19 and TRBJ1-2; 8 bases align to TRBD1. From germline, CDR1 is LNHDA and CDR2 SQIVND (reference sequence). This CDR3 comprises 16 residues. V lost 6 bases to trimming and J lost 3 bases; unmatched junction nucleotides: 12. CDR3 in amino acids: CASRIRLDRVDYGYTF. The DNA of the CDR3 is TGTGCCAGTAGAATAAGGCTGGACAGGGTAGACTATGGCTACACCTTC.

A word on this clonotype: A much larger clone is a single base away; this may be a read error. V and J are TRBV7-2 and TRBJ2-1; 9 nucleotides align to TRBD1. This CDR3 spans 17 amino acids. V gave up 0 bases and J gave up 8 bases; unmatched junction bases: 11. Germline CDR1 is SGHTA and CDR2 is FQGNSA. CDR3 amino acids: CASSLAVGQGGYDEQFF. CDR3 sequence (DNA): TGTGCCAGCAGCTTAGCGGTGGGACAGGGTGGGTACGATGAGCAGTTCTTC.